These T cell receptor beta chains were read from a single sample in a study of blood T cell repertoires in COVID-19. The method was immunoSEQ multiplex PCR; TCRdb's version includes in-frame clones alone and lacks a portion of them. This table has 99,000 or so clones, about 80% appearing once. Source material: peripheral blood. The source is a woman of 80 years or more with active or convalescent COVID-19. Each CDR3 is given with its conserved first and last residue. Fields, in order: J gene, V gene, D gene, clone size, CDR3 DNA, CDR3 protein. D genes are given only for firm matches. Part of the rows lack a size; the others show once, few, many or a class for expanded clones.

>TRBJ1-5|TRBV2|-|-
TGTGCCAGCTCCGTGGAGAGAACCAATCAGCCCCAGCATTTT
CASSVERTNQPQHF
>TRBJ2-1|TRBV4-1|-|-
TGCGCCAGCAGCCAAAAGATAGCCGGGGATTACAATGAGCAGTTCTTC
CASSQKIAGDYNEQFF
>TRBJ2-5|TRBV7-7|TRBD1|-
TGTGCTAGCAGCTTTCAGGGGGAAGAGACCCAGTACTTC
CASSFQGEETQYF
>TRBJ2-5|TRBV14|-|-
TGTGCCAGCAGCCAAGATGAGAACAGACAAGAGACCCAGTACTTC
CASSQDENRQETQYF
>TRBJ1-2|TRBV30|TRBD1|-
TGTGCCTGGAGTGTACTCCGGACAGGGGGTTTAGGCTACACCTTC
CAWSVLRTGGLGYTF
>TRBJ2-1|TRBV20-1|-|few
TGCAGTGCTAGTTCTAGCCAGACGAGAAATGAGCAGTTCTTC
CSASSSQTRNEQFF
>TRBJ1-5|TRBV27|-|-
TGTGCCAGCAGTTATACGGTCCCCAATCAGCCCCAGCATTTT
CASSYTVPNQPQHF
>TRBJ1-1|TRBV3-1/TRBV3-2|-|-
TGTGCCAGCAGCCAAGTTGGAGAAAACACTGAAGCTTTCTTT
CASSQVGENTEAFF
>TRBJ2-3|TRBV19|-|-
TGTGCCAGTAGTATTTTCGCGGGAAGCACAGATACGCAGTATTTT
CASSIFAGSTDTQYF
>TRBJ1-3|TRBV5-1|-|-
TGCGCCAGCAGCTTGGACGAGGGCTCTGGAAACACCATATATTTT
CASSLDEGSGNTIYF
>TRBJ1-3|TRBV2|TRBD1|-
TGTGCCAGCAGACAGGGGTCTGGAAACACCATATATTTT
CASRQGSGNTIYF
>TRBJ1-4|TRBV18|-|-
TGTGCCAGCTCATCTAGTTCAGGGTCAACTAATGAAAAACTGTTTTTT
CASSSSSGSTNEKLFF
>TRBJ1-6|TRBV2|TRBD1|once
TGTGCCAGCAGTGTCGGGACAGAATATAATTCACCCCTCCACTTT
CASSVGTEYNSPLHF
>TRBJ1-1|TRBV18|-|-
TGTGCCAGCTCTCCTAGGACAGACGATCTTGAAGCTTTCTTT
CASSPRTDDLEAFF
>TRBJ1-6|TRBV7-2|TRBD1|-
TGTGCCAGCAGCCCAAAGACAGGGAGGACTTCACCCCTCCACTTT
CASSPKTGRTSPLHF
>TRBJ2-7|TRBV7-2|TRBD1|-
TGTGCCAGCAGCTTATTTACAGGGGGCAAGTACGAGCAGTACTTC
CASSLFTGGKYEQYF